The 27 T cell receptor beta chains reported below all come from one sample, sequenced in a study of T cells in Graves' hyperthyroidism and ophthalmopathy. Authors of the study amplified TCR beta CDR3 regions from RNA transcripts. In the first-round RT-PCR of the TCR CDR3, the HTBI primer set was used. TCRdb reanalysed the multiplex PCR reads using MiXCR and keeps one entry per CDR3 protein. The table includes 500,000 to 600,000 distinct CDR3 sequences, nearly 20% detected once. Sequencing was carried out using blood. These receptors were taken from a man aged 35 to 55 with Graves' ophthalmopathy.

Many counts were recorded for this clonotype. The chain employs TRBV11-1 and TRBJ2-2; tentative D call: TRBD2 (6 bases). The CDR3 contains 13 residues. V was clipped by 5 bases and J by 5 bases, with 9 bases between them. Germline lookup yields CDR1 SGHAT and CDR2 FQDESV (reference sequence). The CDR3 DNA sequence: TGTGCCAGCAGCCGCCGGGGGACCGGGGAGCTGTTTTTT. It is translated as CASSRRGTGELFF.

V is TRBV29-1 and J is TRBJ1-1; the D gene is possibly TRBD1 (5 bases). CDR1 is SQVTM, CDR2 ANQGSEA, per germline. Trimming took off 7 bases at V and 0 bases at J, with 12 bases between the two ends. CDR3 size: 13 residues. The CDR3 reads CSALGRMNTEAFF. CDR3 DNA sequence: TGCAGCGCCCTGGGACGGATGAACACTGAAGCTTTCTTT.

The chain uses TRBV24-1 and TRBJ2-1; 8 bases line up with TRBD2. Per the germline V gene, CDR1 is KGHDR and CDR2 is SFDVKD. V shed 3 bases, J shed 11 bases, and the junction held 14 bases outside the gene matches. CDR3 length: 16 residues. This CDR3 is CATSDLLTTRGEQQFF. DNA of the CDR3: TGTGCCACCAGTGATCTACTGACTACGCGGGGGGAACAGCAGTTCTTC.

The chain recombines TRBV6-5 with TRBJ2-1; 13 bases match TRBD2. This CDR3 has 18 amino acids. Germline trimming cut 2 bases from V and 5 bases from J; bases unmatched to any gene: 9. Germline CDR1 reads MNHEY; CDR2 reads SVGAGI. The CDR3 region is CASSYTGLAGKWNNEQFF. The CDR3 DNA is TGTGCCAGCAGTTACACGGGACTAGCGGGAAAGTGGAACAATGAGCAGTTCTTC.

This clonotype appeared many times. The chain combines TRBV30 with TRBJ2-7; D is unclear. The CDR3 is 13 amino acids. V shed 4 bases and J shed 3 bases, with 13 bases lying between them. Germline loops: CDR1 GTSNPN, CDR2 SVGIG (reference sequence). This CDR3 is CAWINWVNYEQYF. CDR3 bases: TGTGCCTGGATAAATTGGGTCAACTACGAGCAGTACTTC.

Details on this clonotype: A much larger clonotype is one base distant, so this may be a read error. The chain employs TRBV3-1 and TRBJ1-6; D might be TRBD1 (5 bases). CDR3 length: 16 residues. Germline V gene data show CDR1 as LGHDT and CDR2 as YNNKEL (reference sequence). Here the CDR3 DNA reads TGTGCCGGCAGCCAAGCCCCGGGACGAGCAGGGTCACCCCTCCACTTT. Translating gives CAGSQAPGRAGSPLHF. The full variable domain, completed using reference TRBV3-1 and TRBJ1-6, is DTAVSQTPKYLVTQMGNDKSIKCEQNLGHDTMYWYKQDSKKFLKIMFSYNNKELIINETVPNRFSPKSPDKAHLNLHINSLELGDSAVYFCAGSQAPGRAGSPLHFGNGTRLTVT.

This clonotype was detected many times. This rearrangement joins TRBV28 to TRBJ2-7, with TRBD2 identical over 10 bases. Germline V gene sequence: CDR1 MDHEN, CDR2 SYDVKM. There are 15 residues in the CDR3. With 5 bases clipped from V and 2 bases from J, the junction kept 6 bases outside the gene matches. CDR3 protein: CASSPTSGEAYEQYF. The CDR3 nucleotides are TGTGCCAGCAGTCCCACTAGCGGGGAAGCCTACGAGCAGTACTTC.

CDR3 sequence: CAISESSFGGSYEQYF. The CDR3, as DNA: TGTGCCATCAGTGAGTCGTCATTCGGGGGGTCCTACGAGCAGTACTTC. The J gene is TRBJ2-7, the V gene TRBV10-3; 7 bases are shared with TRBD2. There are 16 residues in the CDR3. Per germline, CDR1 ENHRY and CDR2 SYGVKD. V was pared by 0 bases and J by 1 base, with 6 bases of the junction left unmatched.

This clonotype was seen a single time. The V gene is TRBV13, the J gene TRBJ1-2, with a tentative D call TRBD1 (6 bases). The CDR3 is 14 amino acids. V gave up 4 bases and J gave up 1 base, with 10 bases separating them. The germline V gene encodes CDR1 PRHDT and CDR2 FYEKMQ (reference sequence). CDR3 amino acids: CASSSEGGNYGYTF. CDR3 in DNA: TGTGCCAGCAGCTCTGAGGGGGGTAACTATGGCTACACCTTC.

In this sample, this clonotype turned up many times. The chain joins TRBV6-5 to TRBJ2-7; 10 positions agree with TRBD1. With V trimmed by 2 bases and J by 3 bases, 1 base remained unmatched. The CDR3 is made up of 14 amino acids. CDR1 MNHEY and CDR2 SVGAGI come from the germline V gene. Here the CDR3 DNA reads TGTGCCAGCAGTTACGGACAGGGGGTCTACGAGCAGTACTTC. It encodes CASSYGQGVYEQYF.

This clonotype was seen ten or more times. V and J are TRBV6-1 and TRBJ2-5, with D possibly being TRBD2 (6 bases). This CDR3 spans 15 amino acids. V was cut by 3 bases and J by 4 bases, with 15 bases left in between. Germline lookup yields CDR1 MNHNS and CDR2 SASEGT. CDR3: CASSERPGAGETQYF. DNA for the CDR3: TGTGCCAGCAGTGAGCGACCGGGAGCAGGAGAGACCCAGTACTTC.

Concerning this clonotype itself: A clone one base away is much larger, so this may be a read error. The chain uses TRBV5-1 and TRBJ1-1, with D tentatively TRBD1 (5 bases). The CDR3 is 14 amino acids. Deletions cut 4 bases from V and 3 bases from J, with 13 bases between. The germline V gene encodes CDR1 SGHRS and CDR2 YFSETQ. CDR3 sequence (DNA): TGCGCCAGCAGCCCGGCGGGGGTCGACACTGAAGCTTTCTTT. As protein: CASSPAGVDTEAFF.

In this sample, this clonotype turned up a few times. The J gene is TRBJ2-3, the V gene TRBV5-1; no clear D. Trimming took off 4 bases at V and 6 bases at J, with 12 bases between the two ends. CDR1 and CDR2 from the germline V gene are SGHRS and YFSETQ. The CDR3 is 13 amino acids. CDR3 DNA: TGCGCCAGCAGCATAAGACTGGGGGATACGCAGTATTTT. Translation: CASSIRLGDTQYF.

Many counts were recorded for this clonotype. The chain uses TRBV20-1 and TRBJ2-1; 9 nucleotides line up with TRBD1. Losses at the gene ends were 3 bases for V and 4 bases for J; bases not matched to a gene: 10. Germline V gives CDR1 DFQATT, CDR2 SNEGSKA (reference sequence). The CDR3 has 16 amino acids. The CDR3, as DNA: TGCAGTGCTAGCCCCCGAAGACAGGGGGTTTACAATGAGCAGTTCTTC. As protein: CSASPRRQGVYNEQFF.

This clonotype was detected ten times or more. The rearrangement joins TRBV20-1 to TRBJ2-7; TRBD2 matches 9 bases. From germline, CDR1 is DFQATT and CDR2 SNEGSKA (reference sequence). The CDR3 length is 14 residues. V shed 6 bases, J shed 7 bases, and the junction held 13 bases outside the gene matches. CDR3 protein: CSAGVAGVTREQYF. In DNA form, the CDR3 reads TGCAGTGCCGGGGTAGCGGGAGTGACTCGGGAGCAGTACTTC.

This clonotype was seen only a few times. J is TRBJ1-1 and V is TRBV10-3; 9 bases are shared with TRBD1. CDR3 size: 15 residues. V gave up 6 bases and J gave up 4 bases; unmatched junction bases: 9. Germline CDR1 reads ENHRY; CDR2 reads SYGVKD. The CDR3 protein is CAIRPTGTGSTEAFF. CDR3 in DNA: TGTGCCATCAGGCCTACCGGGACAGGGTCCACTGAAGCTTTCTTT.

This clonotype was seen a handful of times. The rearrangement links TRBV4-1 to TRBJ2-3, with D maybe TRBD1 (6 bases). This CDR3 spans 16 amino acids. Germline V CDR1 and CDR2: MGHRA, YSYEKL. Trimming removed 1 base at V and 3 bases at J, with 14 bases between. In DNA, the CDR3 is TGCGCCAGCAGCCAAGCCAGGGCAGGGGAAACAGATACGCAGTATTTT. It translates to CASSQARAGETDTQYF.

The chain is built from TRBV4-1 and TRBJ2-3; either TRBD1 or TRBD2 may fit D (6 bases each). The germline V gene has CDR1 MGHRA and CDR2 YSYEKL. The CDR3 contains 17 residues. Trimming removed 1 base at V and 2 bases at J, with 16 bases between. CDR3 sequence: CASSQGGRGTFTDTQYF. CDR3 in DNA: TGCGCCAGCAGCCAAGGGGGGCGCGGGACTTTCACAGATACGCAGTATTTT.

The V call is TRBV19, the J call TRBJ2-1; TRBD2 matches 11 bases. Germline CDR1 and CDR2: LNHDA and SQIVND (reference sequence). J lost 15 bases, V lost 7 bases, and 17 bases had no gene match. The CDR3 covers 15 residues. The CDR3 DNA reads TGTGCCAGTACCATATCGTCTAGCGGGAGGTCCAGGGCGTTCTTC. It specifies CASTISSSGRSRAFF.

This clonotype was counted at least ten times. The J gene is TRBJ1-1, the V gene TRBV11-2; D remains unclear. V was pared by 2 bases and J by 6 bases, with 13 bases between. CDR1 and CDR2 (germline): SGHAT, FQNNGV. The CDR3 runs to 14 residues. The CDR3 coding sequence is TGTGCCAGCAGCTTATTCGAGGGAAAGGCTGAAGCTTTCTTT. Protein sequence: CASSLFEGKAEAFF.

This clonotype has more than one count but fewer than ten. This rearrangement joins TRBV11-2 to TRBJ1-4; D is perhaps TRBD1 (6 bases). Germline loops: CDR1 SGHAT, CDR2 FQNNGV. Trimming took off 4 bases at V and 0 bases at J, with 12 bases between the two ends. The CDR3 runs to 16 residues. The DNA of the CDR3 is TGTGCCAGCAGCTCCGGACAGAGAACAACTAATGAAAAACTGTTTTTT. This translates into CASSSGQRTTNEKLFF.

For this clonotype: A much larger clone lies one base from this, so it may be a read error. The V and J genes are TRBV20-1 and TRBJ1-1; no reliable D call. The CDR3 is made up of 13 amino acids. Germline V gene sequence: CDR1 DFQATT, CDR2 SNEGSKA (reference sequence). The CDR3 region is CSARWVSDPEALF. CDR3 DNA sequence: TGCAGTGCCCGTTGGGTGAGTGACCCTGAAGCTCTCTTT.

The CDR3, as DNA: TGTGCCAGTAGTGTAGCGGGAGGTAGTGAGCAGTTCTTC. Its translation is CASSVAGGSEQFF. This chain joins TRBV19 and TRBJ2-1; TRBD2 agrees at 10 bases. With 5 bases clipped from V and 9 bases from J, the junction kept 4 bases outside the gene matches. The CDR3 consists of 13 residues. Germline lookup yields CDR1 LNHDA and CDR2 SQIVND (reference sequence).

At least ten counts were recorded for this clonotype. The chain links TRBV20-1 to TRBJ2-1; D tentatively reads TRBD1 or TRBD2 (5 bases each). In germline, CDR1 is DFQATT, CDR2 SNEGSKA (reference sequence). This CDR3 spans 16 amino acids. Trimming took 0 bases from V and 5 from J, leaving 17 bases between them. CDR3 DNA: TGCAGTGCTAGAGATACCTCGGCAGGGAGTGACAATGAGCAGTTCTTC. Encoded protein: CSARDTSAGSDNEQFF.

In this sample, this clonotype turned up many times. The genes are TRBV2 and TRBJ2-7; D is ambiguous. The ends were cut back, 5 bases at V and 2 bases at J, with 13 bases in the middle. Germline CDR1 is SNHLY and CDR2 is FYNNEI. The CDR3 extends over 14 amino acids. The CDR3 sequence is CASSSDGPTYEQYF. CDR3 bases: TGTGCCAGCAGTTCGGACGGACCTACCTACGAGCAGTACTTC.

The chain recombines TRBV19 with TRBJ2-5; D remains ambiguous. V was cut by 5 bases and J by 5 bases, with 15 bases left in between. CDR1 and CDR2 from the germline V gene are LNHDA and SQIVND (reference sequence). CDR3 length: 14 amino acids. The CDR3 DNA reads TGTGCCAGTAGTTCCTTTGACGGTATCGAGACCCAGTACTTC. Amino acid sequence: CASSSFDGIETQYF.

The rearrangement joins TRBV5-4 to TRBJ1-2; a possible D gene is TRBD1 (5 bases). The germline V and J ends were trimmed by 4 bases and 1 base, with 14 bases remaining between them. Germline V gene data show CDR1 as SGHNT and CDR2 as YYREEE (reference sequence). The CDR3 runs to 15 residues. DNA of the CDR3: TGTGCCAGCAGCCCGGGCGGGGCAGATAACTATGGCTACACCTTC. Translation: CASSPGGADNYGYTF.